This TCR beta chain was identified during a study of Graves' ophthalmopathy and Graves' hyperthyroidism. Study-level information: Peripheral blood (taken before any treatment) was collected at initial diagnosis. Study conclusions and caveats: Blood also contained most of the expanded thyroid clonotypes above 0.001 frequency.

The PBMCs had their origin in 10 ml of fresh peripheral blood. CDR1 and CDR2 (germline): SGHRS, YFSETQ. This CDR3 has 12 amino acids. Between the trimmed V and J ends, which lost 4 bases and 10 bases, there was a span of 9 bases. RNA transcripts were the template, and TCR beta CDR3 regions were amplified from them. An initial RT-PCR round employing HTBI primers preceded a second-round multiplex PCR. TCRdb reprocessed the multiplex PCR reads via MiXCR and lists one record per CDR3 protein. The sample carries 150,000 or so distinct CDR3 sequences, 30% to 45% recorded once. This clonotype was counted ten times or more. Antigen unknown.

This sequence joins TRBV5-1 and TRBJ1-6; D remains unclear. Input material: peripheral blood. The TCR sequence derives from a woman aged 40 to 50 with Graves' ophthalmopathy. DNA for the CDR3: TGCGCCAGCAGCCCTAGTGGGTCACCCCTCCACTTT. This codes for CASSPSGSPLHF.